The 13 T cell receptor beta chains listed next were all sequenced from one sample in a study of control samples from healthy donors and cancer patients (dated by TCRdb to the early 2020s). Libraries were prepared through the immunoSEQ multiplex PCR assay. The table comes from immuneACCESS by way of TCRdb, which keeps in-frame sequences with V and J called. Part of the clones is missing from these tables; in studies checked, under half for an unresolved V gene and the rest for unknown reasons. Across this sample there are fewer than 65,000 clones, with roughly 87% seen only once. The top ten hold approximately 1.4% of the sample. The sample was PBMCs. All receptors derive from a man aged 40-49 years with colorectal cancer.

The rearrangement joins TRBV5-1 to TRBJ2-2; D uncertain. This CDR3 has 14 residues. V lost 4 bases and J lost 0, with 7 bases in between. Germline-derived CDR1 and CDR2 are SGHRS and YFSETQ. Here the CDR3 reads CASSILANTGELFF. In nucleotides, the CDR3 is TGCGCCAGCAGCATCCTGGCGAACACCGGGGAGCTGTTTTTT.

The chain recombines TRBV7-9 with TRBJ1-1; no clear D gene. The CDR3 contains 13 residues. Trimming took off 3 bases at V and 1 base at J, with 6 bases between the two ends. CDR1 SEHNR and CDR2 FQNEAQ come from the germline V gene (reference sequence). The CDR3 nucleotides are TGTGCCAGCAGCTTCCCCGGGAACACTGAAGCTTTCTTT. Protein product: CASSFPGNTEAFF.

This chain links TRBV3-1 (or the pseudogene TRBV3-2) with TRBJ2-7; D uncertain. This CDR3 is built from 14 residues. Germline CDR1 and CDR2: LGHDT and YNNKEL (reference sequence). V lost 3 bases and J 0 bases, leaving 9 bases between the germline ends. The CDR3 DNA sequence: TGTGCCAGCAGCCATAGGCTGGGCTCCTACGAGCAGTACTTC. It specifies CASSHRLGSYEQYF.

The sample holds one count of this clone. The chain's CDR3 is CAISDSGTENTEAFF. CDR3 DNA sequence: TGTGCCATCAGTGATTCCGGGACAGAGAACACTGAAGCTTTCTTT. J is TRBJ1-1 and V is TRBV10-3; the match to TRBD1 covers 7 bases. Germline CDR1 is ENHRY and CDR2 is SYGVKD. CDR3 length equals 15 residues. V lost 3 bases to trimming and J lost 1 base; unmatched junction nucleotides: 5.

This chain uses TRBV27 with TRBJ2-7, with 7 positions matching TRBD2. CDR3 length: 13 amino acids. Germline V lookup: CDR1 MNHEY, CDR2 SMNVEV (reference sequence). The V and J ends lost 3 bases and 2 bases, in that order; junction bases with no gene match: 1. In DNA, the CDR3 is TGTGCCAGCAGTTTGGGGGGGACCTACGAGCAGTACTTC. It codes for CASSLGGTYEQYF.

This chain joins TRBV9 and TRBJ2-4; D might be TRBD1 (6 bases). V gave up 3 bases and J gave up 8 bases, with 12 bases separating them. CDR3 length equals 13 residues. Germline CDR1 is SGDLS and CDR2 is YYNGEE. For the CDR3, the DNA is TGTGCCAGCAGCGACAGGGTTTCGGACATTCAGTACTTC. Amino acids: CASSDRVSDIQYF. The full variable domain, completed using reference TRBV9 and TRBJ2-4, is DSGVTQTPKHLITATGQRVTLRCSPRSGDLSVYWYQQSLDQGLQFLIQYYNGEERAKGNILERFSAQQFPDLHSELNLSSLELGDSALYFCASSDRVSDIQYFGAGTRLSVL.

The chain links TRBV12-5 to TRBJ1-5; no clear D. The germline V gene has CDR1 LGHNT and CDR2 FRNRAP. CDR3 length: 12 amino acids. Trimming cost V 8 bases and J 4 bases, with 9 bases left between them. The CDR3 region has the DNA TGTGCTAGTCGCGGAGAAAATCAGCCCCAGCATTTT. Protein: CASRGENQPQHF.

The chain is built from TRBV28 and TRBJ1-6, with TRBD1 identical over 9 bases. CDR3 length: 15 amino acids. After removal of 6 bases from V and 4 bases from J, the junction contained 4 bases not matched to a gene. Germline V gene lookup returns CDR1 MDHEN and CDR2 SYDVKM. The CDR3 DNA follows: TGTGCCAGCAGCCACGGACAGGGGTATAATTCACCCCTCCACTTT. Protein sequence: CASSHGQGYNSPLHF. Based on the CDR3 plus reference TRBV28 and TRBJ1-6, the full variable domain is DVKVTQSSRYLVKRTGEKVFLECVQDMDHENMFWYRQDPGLGLRLIYFSYDVKMKEKGDIPEGYSVSREKKERFSLILESASTNQTSMYLCASSHGQGYNSPLHFGNGTRLTVT.

The chain combines TRBV5-6 with TRBJ1-1; TRBD1 might be the D (5 bases). This CDR3 contains 17 residues. CDR1 and CDR2 from the germline V gene are SGHDT and YYEEEE. The V gene lost 3 bases and the J gene lost 4 bases, with 22 bases spanning the gap. The CDR3 spells CASSSWMGRAGPTEAFF. The CDR3 DNA follows: TGTGCCAGCAGCTCCTGGATGGGGCGAGCGGGGCCCACTGAAGCTTTCTTT.

In its sample, this clone was seen once. The rearrangement uses TRBV27 and TRBJ1-5; 7 bases fit TRBD1. Unmatched junction bases numbered 4, after V lost 3 bases and J lost 8 bases. This CDR3 comprises 13 residues. Germline V gene sequence: CDR1 MNHEY, CDR2 SMNVEV (reference sequence). DNA of the CDR3: TGTGCCAGCAGTTTGAACAGGGGAGAGCCCCAGCATTTT. This sequence encodes CASSLNRGEPQHF.

J is TRBJ2-1 and V is TRBV15; the match to TRBD2 covers 10 bases. V trimming: 0 bases; J trimming: 2 bases; junction bases outside the gene matches: 7. The CDR3 extends over 18 amino acids. Germline-derived CDR1 and CDR2 are LNHNV and YYDKDF (reference sequence). The CDR3 sequence: CATSRDRTSGGPYNEQFF. In DNA form, the CDR3 reads TGTGCCACCAGCAGAGATCGGACTAGCGGAGGACCCTACAATGAGCAGTTCTTC.

The rearrangement uses TRBV19 and TRBJ2-1, with TRBD2 identical over 10 bases. Germline assignment: CDR1 LNHDA and CDR2 SQIVND (reference sequence). There are 15 residues in the CDR3. V shed 1 base, J shed 7 bases, and the junction held 4 bases outside the gene matches. The CDR3 nucleotides are TGTGCCAGTAGTATAGCTAGCGGGAGATGGAATGAGCAGTTCTTC. It codes for CASSIASGRWNEQFF.

The rearrangement uses TRBV9 and TRBJ2-2; D gene ambiguous. Germline V gene sequence: CDR1 SGDLS, CDR2 YYNGEE. CDR3 length equals 15 residues. The V end lost 2 bases, the J end lost 0 bases, and 8 bases lay between the germline ends. In DNA, the CDR3 is TGTGCCAGCAGCGTGACTTTTGCGAACACCGGGGAGCTGTTTTTT. Amino acids: CASSVTFANTGELFF.